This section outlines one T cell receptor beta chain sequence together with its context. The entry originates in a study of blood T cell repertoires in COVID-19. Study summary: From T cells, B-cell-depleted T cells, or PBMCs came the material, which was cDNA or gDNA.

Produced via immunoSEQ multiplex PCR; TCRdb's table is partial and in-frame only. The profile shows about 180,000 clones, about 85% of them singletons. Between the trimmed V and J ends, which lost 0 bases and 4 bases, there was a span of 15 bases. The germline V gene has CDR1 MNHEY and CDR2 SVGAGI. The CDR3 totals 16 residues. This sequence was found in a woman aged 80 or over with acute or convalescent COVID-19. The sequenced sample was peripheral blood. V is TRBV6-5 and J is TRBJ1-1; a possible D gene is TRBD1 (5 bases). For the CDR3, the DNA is TGTGCCAGCAGTTACTCGGTGGGGGAGGGCTTCACTGAAGCTTTCTTT. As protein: CASSYSVGEGFTEAFF.